This TCR beta chain derives from a study of blood T cell repertoires in COVID-19 (dated by TCRdb to the early 2020s). With respect to the entire study: Samples covering the acute and convalescent phases of COVID-19 were provided by collaborators in the United States, Italy and Spain. The repertoires were released in a freely available public database meant as a resource for research on the immune response to SARS-CoV-2. The samples were drawn from two sources: the first 160 participants of the ongoing ImmuneRACE study, and over 1,000 subjects contributed by 6 global collaborators. The dataset comprised deeply sampled blood TCRbeta repertoires from subjects exposed to, actively infected with, or recovered from COVID-19. HLA class I and class II types, where available, came from metadata supplied by the sample provider rather than from assay-based typing. A de-identified subject ID, COVID-19 status, age in years and sex were almost always included in the sample metadata. The prospective study material was composed of cDNA or gDNA derived from T cells, B-cell-depleted T cells, or PBMCs.

Turning to this clone: Its recognized antigen is unknown. Base quality data are lacking; no much larger clone is found one base away.

The research as a whole found: Clinical and demographic metadata were provided uncurated, with the amount varying by source and participant.

Each collaborating institution followed its own protocols to collect whole blood in K2EDTA tubes. Collaborator samples were shipped for TCRbeta analysis as frozen whole blood, isolated PBMCs, or DNA extracted from either sample type. TCRbeta CDR3 regions were amplified from genomic DNA using the immunoSEQ Assay, a bias-controlled multiplex PCR. As for the original processing: The number of nucleated cells in each sample was estimated from the amplification of reference gene primers within the assay. Sequence reads were collapsed and filtered to measure the absolute abundance of every unique TCRbeta CDR3 rearrangement. For each sample, productive Simpson clonality was calculated as the square root of Simpson's diversity index across productive rearrangements. TCRdb mirrors the immuneACCESS table, restricted to in-frame sequences. Some clones are absent from its copies; in checked studies, under half trace to an unresolved V gene, and the reason for the others is unknown. That table gives V, J and clone size, and the DNA gave D and trimming. This sample comprises 150,000 or so clones, 75% to 85% of them detected only once. About 0.58% of the sample goes to the ten largest clones.

Sequencing was carried out using peripheral blood. The TCR originated in a man between 60 and 75 years old with acute or convalescent COVID-19.

The nucleotide sequence is TGTGCCAGCGCCCACCCGGGGACAGGGTTGTACTTC. It translates to CASAHPGTGLYF. Recombination linked TRBV11-2 to TRBJ2-7, with 9 bases in between that match TRBD1. The CDR3, cysteine through phenylalanine, is 12 amino acids long. Only the CDR3 part of the read is kept: 36 bases, read in frame from the first base. Trimmed from V: 8 bases; trimmed from J: 12 bases; junction bases lacking a gene match: 11. Based on the germline V gene, the CDR1 and CDR2 sequences are SGHAT and FQNNGV.